The following is a TCR beta chain sequence with its context. Its antigen remains undetermined. Per-nucleotide qualities are absent, and no much larger clonotype sits a single base away. These data belong to a study of blood T cell repertoires in COVID-19 (dated by TCRdb to the early 2020s). Notes on the research overall: Collaborator samples came from the United States, Italy and Spain and covered acute and convalescent phases of COVID-19. Subjects who had been exposed to COVID-19, were actively infected with it, or had recovered from it provided the deeply sampled blood TCRbeta repertoires that made up the dataset. The repertoires were released in a freely available public database meant as a resource for research on the immune response to SARS-CoV-2. Sample metadata almost always included a de-identified subject ID, COVID-19 status, age in years and sex. The material from the prospective study consisted of cDNA or gDNA derived from T cells, B-cell-depleted T cells, or PBMCs. The samples were drawn from two sources: the first 160 participants of the ongoing ImmuneRACE study, and 1,254 subjects contributed by 6 global collaborators. Where HLA class I and class II types were available, the types were taken from metadata supplied by the sample provider, not from assay-based typing.

TCRbeta CDR3 regions were amplified from genomic DNA by means of the immunoSEQ Assay, a bias-controlled multiplex PCR. The paper's processing steps were these. The number of nucleated cells in each sample was estimated from the amplification of reference gene primers within the assay. To quantify the absolute abundance of each unique TCRbeta CDR3 rearrangement, sequence reads were collapsed and filtered. For each sample, productive Simpson clonality was calculated by taking the square root of Simpson's diversity index across productive rearrangements. In TCRdb, the immuneACCESS table is reduced to in-frame sequences with V and J assigned. These tables do not hold every clone; where another copy was compared, an unresolved V gene accounts for under half, and the others remain unexplained. Clonal size and the V and J genes are those of that table, whereas D and trimming came from the DNA. Across this sample there are about 50,000 clones, with roughly 80% seen only once. The ten most abundant clones make up roughly 6% of the sample.

What the work shows at the level of the full study, not this receptor alone: Clinical and demographic metadata were provided uncurated, with the amount varying by source and participant.

Enrolling through a virtual design, the prospective study's participants ranged in age from roughly 18 to 95 years and lived across some 23 United States geographic areas. To assign participants to cohorts, the prospective study relied on clinical history that participants themselves reported in a screening survey and a study questionnaire. In the prospective study, mobile phlebotomists collected whole blood, serum and a nasopharyngeal or oropharyngeal swab from each participant. Prospective study participants could optionally give additional blood draws and questionnaires over an approximately two-month period. Before DNA extraction, blood samples from the prospective study were shipped at room temperature or frozen. The receptor comes from a woman aged 45-65 years with acute COVID-19. The sample consisted of PBMCs or T cells enriched from blood (not recorded which).

The DNA is TGTGCCAGCAGCCAAGATCTCGAACTCTACGAGCAGTACTTC. Its translation is CASSQDLELYEQYF. The chain joins TRBV3-1 (or the pseudogene TRBV3-2) to TRBJ2-7, with the D gene call left open. Looking up the germline V gene (reference sequence) yields CDR1 LGHDT and CDR2 YNNKEL. V loses 0 bases, J loses 3 bases, and the germline ends lie 9 bases apart. Including cysteine and phenylalanine, the CDR3 has 14 amino acids. The sequence is cut down to CDR3 DNA, 42 bases in frame from base 1.